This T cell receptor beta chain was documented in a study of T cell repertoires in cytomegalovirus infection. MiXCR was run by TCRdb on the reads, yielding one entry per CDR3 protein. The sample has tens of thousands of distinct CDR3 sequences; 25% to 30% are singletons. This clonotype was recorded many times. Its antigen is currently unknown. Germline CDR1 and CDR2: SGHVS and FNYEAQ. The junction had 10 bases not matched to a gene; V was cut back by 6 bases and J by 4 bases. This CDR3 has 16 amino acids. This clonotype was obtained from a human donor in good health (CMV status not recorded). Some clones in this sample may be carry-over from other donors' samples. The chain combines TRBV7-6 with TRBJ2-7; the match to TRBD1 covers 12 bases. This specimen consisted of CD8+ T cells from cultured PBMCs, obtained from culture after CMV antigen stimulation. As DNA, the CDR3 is TGTGCCAGCAGTTTACGTCCGGGACAGGGGGCTTACGAGCAGTACTTC. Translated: CASSLRPGQGAYEQYF.